The rows below give T cell receptor beta chains drawn from one sample of a study of Ad26.COV2.S vaccination and SARS-CoV-2 variants. Assay: immunoSEQ multiplex PCR; the TCRdb copy retains only in-frame clones and omits some. The sample lists 400,000 to 450,000 clones; less than 95% were seen once. The source material was peripheral blood, sampled in a trial of Ad26.COV2.S vaccine versus placebo. These receptors were obtained from a person between 18 and 60 years old who received the Ad26.COV2.S COVID-19 vaccine or a placebo. Each CDR3 is given with its conserved first and last residue. D genes are given only for firm matches. Size values are once, few and many counts, or a class for expanded clones, and some rows have none.

j_gene: TRBJ2-5; v_gene: TRBV5-4; d_gene: TRBD2; abundance: -; CDR3nt: TGTGCCAGCAGCACCGGGGGGCAAGAGACCCAGTACTTC; CDR3aa: CASSTGGQETQYF
j_gene: TRBJ2-7; v_gene: TRBV5-1; d_gene: TRBD2; abundance: -; CDR3nt: TGCGCCAGCAGCTCGTCTAGCGGGACCCTGACGAACGAGCAGTACTTC; CDR3aa: CASSSSSGTLTNEQYF
j_gene: TRBJ2-3; v_gene: TRBV7-9; d_gene: TRBD1; abundance: -; CDR3nt: TGTGCCAGCAGCTTGGGACAGGGGAGGACAGATACGCAGTATTTT; CDR3aa: CASSLGQGRTDTQYF
j_gene: TRBJ2-7; v_gene: TRBV3-1/TRBV3-2; d_gene: -; abundance: -; CDR3nt: TGTGCCAGCAGCCAAGATTTCGAGCAGTACTTC; CDR3aa: CASSQDFEQYF
j_gene: TRBJ2-1; v_gene: TRBV7-2; d_gene: TRBD2; abundance: -; CDR3nt: TGTGCCAGCAGCTTACTCTTCTTAGCGGGAGGCAATGAGCAGTTCTTC; CDR3aa: CASSLLFLAGGNEQFF
j_gene: TRBJ2-3; v_gene: TRBV2; d_gene: -; abundance: -; CDR3nt: TGTGCCAGCATTCCTTCTACCCACACAGATACGCAGTATTTT; CDR3aa: CASIPSTHTDTQYF
j_gene: TRBJ2-5; v_gene: TRBV9; d_gene: TRBD1; abundance: -; CDR3nt: TGTGCCAGCAGCGGGGACAGGCAGTACTTC; CDR3aa: CASSGDRQYF
j_gene: TRBJ2-2; v_gene: TRBV29-1; d_gene: -; abundance: -; CDR3nt: TGCAGCGTTTCCGGGACGGTGACCACCGGGGAGCTGTTTTTT; CDR3aa: CSVSGTVTTGELFF
j_gene: TRBJ2-1; v_gene: TRBV27; d_gene: TRBD2; abundance: -; CDR3nt: TGTGCCAGCAGTTTAGGGACTAGCGGGTATGAGCAGTTCTTC; CDR3aa: CASSLGTSGYEQFF
j_gene: TRBJ2-5; v_gene: TRBV7-2; d_gene: TRBD1; abundance: -; CDR3nt: TGTGCCAGCAGCTATAGACAGGGGGCGTTGGAGACCCAGTACTTC; CDR3aa: CASSYRQGALETQYF
j_gene: TRBJ2-5; v_gene: TRBV14; d_gene: -; abundance: -; CDR3nt: TGTGCCAGCAGCCAGCCCCTTGGCCCGGGAGAGACCCAGTACTTC; CDR3aa: CASSQPLGPGETQYF
j_gene: TRBJ2-1; v_gene: TRBV6-2/TRBV6-3; d_gene: -; abundance: few; CDR3nt: TGTGCCAGCAGTTACTCGGTAGATTTCCCCAACAATGAGCAGTTCTTC; CDR3aa: CASSYSVDFPNNEQFF
j_gene: TRBJ1-2; v_gene: TRBV7-2; d_gene: -; abundance: -; CDR3nt: TGTGCCAGCAGCAATAGCGGGGGCTACGGCCTGAGGGTCTATGGCTACACCTTC; CDR3aa: CASSNSGGYGLRVYGYTF
j_gene: TRBJ2-2; v_gene: TRBV2; d_gene: TRBD2; abundance: once; CDR3nt: TGTGCCAGCAGGTTACTAGCGGGAGGCACCGGGGAGCTGTTTTTT; CDR3aa: CASRLLAGGTGELFF
j_gene: TRBJ2-3; v_gene: TRBV6-5; d_gene: -; abundance: -; CDR3nt: TGTGCCAGCAAGGAACCTAGCACAGATACGCAGTATTTT; CDR3aa: CASKEPSTDTQYF
j_gene: TRBJ1-5; v_gene: TRBV7-9; d_gene: -; abundance: few; CDR3nt: TGTGCCAGCAGCTTAGCGGACCTTTCGCAGCCCCAGCATTTT; CDR3aa: CASSLADLSQPQHF
j_gene: TRBJ2-5; v_gene: TRBV4-1; d_gene: TRBD1; abundance: -; CDR3nt: TGCGCCAGCAGCCAGGGACAGCAAGAGACCCAGTACTTC; CDR3aa: CASSQGQQETQYF
j_gene: TRBJ2-7; v_gene: TRBV4-2; d_gene: TRBD2; abundance: -; CDR3nt: TGTGCCAGCAGCCTTACTAGCGCTGCCGACGAGCAGTACTTC; CDR3aa: CASSLTSAADEQYF
j_gene: TRBJ1-2; v_gene: TRBV2; d_gene: -; abundance: -; CDR3nt: TGTGCCAGCAGCCCAGGGAGGGTGGGTGGCTACACCTTC; CDR3aa: CASSPGRVGGYTF
j_gene: TRBJ1-4; v_gene: TRBV5-1; d_gene: TRBD1; abundance: once; CDR3nt: TGCGCCAGCAGCTTGTCCGGGACAGGGGGGAGAGAACTGTTTTTT; CDR3aa: CASSLSGTGGRELFF
j_gene: TRBJ2-5; v_gene: TRBV5-1; d_gene: -; abundance: -; CDR3nt: TGCGCCAGCAGCTTGGCCTCGGGGGCTCAAGAGACCCAGTACTTC; CDR3aa: CASSLASGAQETQYF
j_gene: TRBJ2-7; v_gene: TRBV27; d_gene: TRBD1; abundance: -; CDR3nt: TGTGCCAGCAGTTTAGGGACAGGGGGCAAGTACGAGCAGTACTTC; CDR3aa: CASSLGTGGKYEQYF
j_gene: TRBJ2-7; v_gene: TRBV5-1; d_gene: TRBD1; abundance: -; CDR3nt: TGCGCCAGCAGCTGGACAGGGGGTCTATGGGAGCAGTACTTC; CDR3aa: CASSWTGGLWEQYF
j_gene: TRBJ2-3; v_gene: TRBV7-3; d_gene: -; abundance: -; CDR3nt: TGTGCCAGCAGCTCCCTGGGGTTGTTTTCCGATACGCAGTATTTT; CDR3aa: CASSSLGLFSDTQYF
j_gene: TRBJ2-7; v_gene: TRBV12-3/TRBV12-4; d_gene: -; abundance: -; CDR3nt: TGTGCCAGCAGTTTCCCCGATGCCGAGCAGTACTTC; CDR3aa: CASSFPDAEQYF
j_gene: TRBJ2-3; v_gene: TRBV11-3; d_gene: -; abundance: -; CDR3nt: TGTGCCAGCAGCTTAGGAAAGGGTGTTGGCACAGATACGCAGTATTTT; CDR3aa: CASSLGKGVGTDTQYF
j_gene: TRBJ1-2; v_gene: TRBV10-3; d_gene: -; abundance: -; CDR3nt: TGTGCCATCAGTGAGTCAACAGGGTGGCGCTACACCTTC; CDR3aa: CAISESTGWRYTF